This T cell receptor beta chain emerged from a study of T cell clones after liver transplantation. Background on the study: Pre-transplant mixed lymphocyte reactions yielded third-party-reactive TCRbeta sequences as comparators for graft-donor-reactive sequences. HCV positivity affected three of eight recipients; the rest lacked autoimmune or viral indications. Study-wide results and caveats: Graft donor-reactive T cells possibly entered the graft instead of undergoing deletion.

The repertoire was sequenced with immunoSEQ multiplex PCR; TCRdb's copy has only in-frame clones and lacks some. The sample includes 5,600 or so clones, about 30% of them seen just once. Alloreactive TCRbeta sequences came from sequencing proliferating CFSE-low cells in the MLR. Stimulators were graft donor PBMCs, splenocytes, lymph-node cells, or third-party PBMCs for pre-transplant recipient cells. The CDR3 is made up of 12 amino acids. Trimming left V 4 bases short and J 4 bases short, with 8 bases between. Germline-derived CDR1 and CDR2 are SGHRS and YFSETQ. A note on this clone: Its antigen remains unidentified.

This receptor was identified in a human patient who received a liver transplant. Some T cells could come from the graft donor. The chain carries TRBV5-1 and TRBJ2-5; no reliable D call. Sequencing was performed on CD4+ T cells from cultured PBMCs. The CDR3 sequence: CASSLNGETQYF. In nucleotides, the CDR3 is TGCGCCAGCAGCCTGAACGGAGAGACCCAGTACTTC. Full variable domain (rest looked up from reference TRBV5-1 and TRBJ2-5): KAGVTQTPRYLIKTRGQQVTLSCSPISGHRSVSWYQQTPGQGLQFLFEYFSETQRNKGNFPGRFSGRQFSNSRSEMNVSTLELGDSALYLCASSLNGETQYFGPGTRLLVL.